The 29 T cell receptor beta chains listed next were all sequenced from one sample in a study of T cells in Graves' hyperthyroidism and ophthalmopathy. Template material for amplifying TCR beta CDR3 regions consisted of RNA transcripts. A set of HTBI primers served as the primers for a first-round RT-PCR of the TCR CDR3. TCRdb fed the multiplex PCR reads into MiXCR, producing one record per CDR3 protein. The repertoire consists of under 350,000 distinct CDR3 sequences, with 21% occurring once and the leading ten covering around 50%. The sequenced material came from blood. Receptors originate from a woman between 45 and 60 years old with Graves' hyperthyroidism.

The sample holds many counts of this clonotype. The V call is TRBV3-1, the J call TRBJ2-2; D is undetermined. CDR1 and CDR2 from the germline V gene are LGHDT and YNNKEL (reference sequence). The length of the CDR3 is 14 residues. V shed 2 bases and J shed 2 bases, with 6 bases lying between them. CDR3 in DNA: TGTGCCAGCAGCCAATCGGTCAACACCGGGGAGCTGTTTTTT. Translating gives CASSQSVNTGELFF.

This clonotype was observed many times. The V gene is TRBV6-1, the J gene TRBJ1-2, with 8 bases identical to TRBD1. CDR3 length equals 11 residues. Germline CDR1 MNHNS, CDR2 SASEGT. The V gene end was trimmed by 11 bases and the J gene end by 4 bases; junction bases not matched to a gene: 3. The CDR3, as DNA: TGTGCCGCCGGACAGGGCTATGGCTACACCTTC. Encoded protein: CAAGQGYGYTF.

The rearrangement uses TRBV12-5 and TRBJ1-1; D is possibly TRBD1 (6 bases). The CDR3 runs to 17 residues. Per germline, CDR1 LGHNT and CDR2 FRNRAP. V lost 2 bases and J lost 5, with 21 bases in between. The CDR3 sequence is CASGLTPGPGAATEAFF. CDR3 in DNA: TGTGCTAGTGGTTTGACCCCAGGGCCAGGGGCAGCAACTGAAGCTTTCTTT.

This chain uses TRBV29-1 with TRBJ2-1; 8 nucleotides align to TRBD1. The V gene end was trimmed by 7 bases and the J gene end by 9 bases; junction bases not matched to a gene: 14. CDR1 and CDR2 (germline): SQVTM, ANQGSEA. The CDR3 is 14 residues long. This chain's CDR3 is CSGSEAGGLGEQFF. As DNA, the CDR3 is TGCAGCGGCTCTGAGGCAGGGGGCTTAGGTGAGCAGTTCTTC.

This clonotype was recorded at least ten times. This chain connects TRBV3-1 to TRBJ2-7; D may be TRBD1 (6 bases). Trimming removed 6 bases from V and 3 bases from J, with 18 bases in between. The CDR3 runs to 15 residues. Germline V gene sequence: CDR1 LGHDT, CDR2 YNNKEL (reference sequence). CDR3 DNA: TGTGCCAGCAGGGATTCCGGGACATCCCGCTACGAGCAGTACTTC. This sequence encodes CASRDSGTSRYEQYF.

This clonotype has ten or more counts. The DNA of the CDR3 is TGTGCCAGCGGGGGGGGGCAAACCCACTATGGCTACACCTTC. It codes for CASGGGQTHYGYTF. This chain connects TRBV28 to TRBJ1-2; D is perhaps TRBD1 (6 bases). Per germline, CDR1 MDHEN and CDR2 SYDVKM. Trimming took off 8 bases at V and 3 bases at J, with 16 bases between the two ends. The CDR3 is 14 amino acids.

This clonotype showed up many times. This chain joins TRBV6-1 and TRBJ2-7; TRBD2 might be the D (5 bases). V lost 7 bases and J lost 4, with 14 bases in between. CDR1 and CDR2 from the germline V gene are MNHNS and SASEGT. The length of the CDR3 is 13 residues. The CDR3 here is CASTEVISYEQYF. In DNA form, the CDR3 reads TGTGCCAGCACGGAGGTGATTAGTTACGAGCAGTACTTC.

CDR3 in DNA: TGTGCCAGCAGTCCCCTACTGGGTACTGAAGCTTTCTTT. This encodes CASSPLLGTEAFF. V and J are TRBV27 and TRBJ1-1; D gene unclear. Trimming left V 5 bases short and J 5 bases short, with 12 bases between. Germline V gene data show CDR1 as MNHEY and CDR2 as SMNVEV (reference sequence). CDR3 length: 13 residues.

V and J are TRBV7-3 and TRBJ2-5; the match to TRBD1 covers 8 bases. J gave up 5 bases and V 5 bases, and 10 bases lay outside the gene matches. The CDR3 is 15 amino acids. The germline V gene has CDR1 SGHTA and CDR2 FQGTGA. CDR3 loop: CASSPTGAVWETQYF. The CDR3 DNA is TGTGCCAGCAGCCCGACAGGGGCAGTGTGGGAGACCCAGTACTTC.

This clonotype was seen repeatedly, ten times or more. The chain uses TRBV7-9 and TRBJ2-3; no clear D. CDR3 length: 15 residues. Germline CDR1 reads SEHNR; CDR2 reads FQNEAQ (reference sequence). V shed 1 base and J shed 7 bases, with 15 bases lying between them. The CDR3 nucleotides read TGTGCCAGCAGCTTAGGCGCAGACCGTATCCATACGCAGTATTTT. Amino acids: CASSLGADRIHTQYF.

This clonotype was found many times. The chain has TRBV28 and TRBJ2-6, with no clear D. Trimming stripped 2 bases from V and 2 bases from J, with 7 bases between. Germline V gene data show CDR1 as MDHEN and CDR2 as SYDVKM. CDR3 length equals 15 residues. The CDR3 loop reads CASSLVQTGANVLTF. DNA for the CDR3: TGTGCCAGCAGTTTAGTTCAGACTGGGGCCAACGTCCTGACTTTC.

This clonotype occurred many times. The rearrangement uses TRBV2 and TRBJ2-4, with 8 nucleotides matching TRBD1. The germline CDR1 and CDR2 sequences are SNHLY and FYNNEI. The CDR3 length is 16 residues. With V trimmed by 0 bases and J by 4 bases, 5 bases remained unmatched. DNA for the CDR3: TGTGCCAGCAGTGAAGCGATCAGGACAGGGAAAAACATTCAGTACTTC. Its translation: CASSEAIRTGKNIQYF. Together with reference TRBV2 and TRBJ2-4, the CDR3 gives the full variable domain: EPEVTQTPSHQVTQMGQEVILRCVPISNHLYFYWYRQILGQKVEFLVSFYNNEISEKSEIFDDQFSVERPDGSNFTLKIRSTKLEDSAMYFCASSEAIRTGKNIQYFGAGTRLSVL.

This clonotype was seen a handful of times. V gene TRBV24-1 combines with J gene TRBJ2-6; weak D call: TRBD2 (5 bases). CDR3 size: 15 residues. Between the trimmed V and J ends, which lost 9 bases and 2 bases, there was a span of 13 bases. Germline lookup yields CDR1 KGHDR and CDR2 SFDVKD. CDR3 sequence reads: CATQQRAAGANVLTF. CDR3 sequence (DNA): TGTGCCACCCAACAGAGGGCAGCTGGGGCCAACGTCCTGACTTTC.

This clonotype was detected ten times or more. CDR3 DNA: TGTGCCAGCAGCTTAACGACAGGACTTCAGAGCAATGAGCAGTTCTTC. Translating gives CASSLTTGLQSNEQFF. This rearrangement joins TRBV7-3 to TRBJ2-1; possibly TRBD1 for D (6 bases). CDR3 length: 16 amino acids. CDR1 and CDR2 from the germline V gene are SGHTA and FQGTGA. V was clipped by 0 bases and J by 6 bases, with 15 bases between them.

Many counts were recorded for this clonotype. The DNA for the CDR3 is TGTGCCAGCAGGGATCGGGGGTTCAGCTCCTACAATGAGCAGTTCTTC. It codes for CASRDRGFSSYNEQFF. The J gene is TRBJ2-1, the V gene TRBV28, with D perhaps TRBD2 (6 bases). CDR1 and CDR2 (germline): MDHEN, SYDVKM. The CDR3 has 16 amino acids. Trimming shortened V by 6 bases and J by 0 bases, and 15 bases separated the two germline ends.

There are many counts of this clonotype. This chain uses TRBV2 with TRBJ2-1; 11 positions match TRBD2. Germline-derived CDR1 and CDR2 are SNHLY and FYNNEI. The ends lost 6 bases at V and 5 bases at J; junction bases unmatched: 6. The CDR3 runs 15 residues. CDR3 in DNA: TGTGCCAGCAGAGAGGGACTAGCGGCTAACAATGAGCAGTTCTTC. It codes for CASREGLAANNEQFF.

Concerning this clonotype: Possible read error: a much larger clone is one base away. The CDR3 sequence: CASSPGTMTDTQYF. The CDR3 DNA is TGCGCCAGCAGCCCCGGGACTATGACAGATACGCAGTATTTT. The chain carries TRBV5-1 and TRBJ2-3; TRBD2 matches at 7 bases. The CDR3 totals 14 residues. V lost 4 bases, J lost 3 bases, and 5 bases stayed unmatched. The germline V gene has CDR1 SGHRS and CDR2 YFSETQ.

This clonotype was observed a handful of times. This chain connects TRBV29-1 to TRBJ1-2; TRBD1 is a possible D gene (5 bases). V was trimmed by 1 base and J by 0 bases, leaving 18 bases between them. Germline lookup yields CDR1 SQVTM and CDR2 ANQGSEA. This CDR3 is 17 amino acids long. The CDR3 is CSVEGGVSKSANYGYTF. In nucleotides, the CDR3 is TGCAGCGTTGAAGGAGGGGTCAGTAAATCGGCTAACTATGGCTACACCTTC.

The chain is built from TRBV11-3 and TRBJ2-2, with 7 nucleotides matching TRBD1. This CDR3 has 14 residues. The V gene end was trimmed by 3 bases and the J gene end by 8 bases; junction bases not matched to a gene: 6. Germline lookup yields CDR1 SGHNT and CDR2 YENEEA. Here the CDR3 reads CASSLTGLGGELFF. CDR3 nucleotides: TGTGCCAGCAGCTTGACAGGGTTGGGAGGGGAGCTGTTTTTT.

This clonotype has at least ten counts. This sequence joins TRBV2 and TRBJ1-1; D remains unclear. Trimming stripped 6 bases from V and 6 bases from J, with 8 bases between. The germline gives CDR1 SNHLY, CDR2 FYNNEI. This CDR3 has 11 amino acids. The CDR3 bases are TGTGCCAGCAGGAAGGCCGCTGAAGCTTTCTTT. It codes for CASRKAAEAFF.

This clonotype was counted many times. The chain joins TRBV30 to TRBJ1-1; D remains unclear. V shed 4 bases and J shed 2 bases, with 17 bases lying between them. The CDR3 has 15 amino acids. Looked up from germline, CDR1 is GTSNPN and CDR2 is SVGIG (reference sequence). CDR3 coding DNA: TGTGCCTGGACAACAATTGGACGCTTTAACACTGAAGCTTTCTTT. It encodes CAWTTIGRFNTEAFF.

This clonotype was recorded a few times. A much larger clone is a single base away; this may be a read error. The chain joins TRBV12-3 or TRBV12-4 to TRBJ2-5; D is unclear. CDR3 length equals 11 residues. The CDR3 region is CASSSKEAQYF. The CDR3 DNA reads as TGTGCCAGCAGTTCAAAAGAGGCCCAGTACTTC.

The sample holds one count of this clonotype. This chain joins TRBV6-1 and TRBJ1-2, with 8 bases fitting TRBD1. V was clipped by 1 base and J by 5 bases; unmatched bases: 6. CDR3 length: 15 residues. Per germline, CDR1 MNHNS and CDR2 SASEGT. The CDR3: CASSEEAGGMYGYTF. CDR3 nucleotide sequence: TGTGCCAGCAGTGAAGAGGCAGGGGGCATGTATGGCTACACCTTC.

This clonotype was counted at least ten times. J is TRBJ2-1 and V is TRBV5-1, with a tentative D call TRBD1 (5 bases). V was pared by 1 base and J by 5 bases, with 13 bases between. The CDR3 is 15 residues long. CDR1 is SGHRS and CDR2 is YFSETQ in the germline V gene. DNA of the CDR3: TGCGCCAGCAGCTTGAGTATGGGGCTAAACAATGAGCAGTTCTTC. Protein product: CASSLSMGLNNEQFF.

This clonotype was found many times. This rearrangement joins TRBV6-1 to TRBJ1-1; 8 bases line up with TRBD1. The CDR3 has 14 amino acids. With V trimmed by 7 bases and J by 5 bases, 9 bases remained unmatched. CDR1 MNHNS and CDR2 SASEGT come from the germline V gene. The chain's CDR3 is CASTQGARWTEAFF. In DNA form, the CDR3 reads TGTGCCAGCACTCAGGGGGCGCGGTGGACTGAAGCTTTCTTT.

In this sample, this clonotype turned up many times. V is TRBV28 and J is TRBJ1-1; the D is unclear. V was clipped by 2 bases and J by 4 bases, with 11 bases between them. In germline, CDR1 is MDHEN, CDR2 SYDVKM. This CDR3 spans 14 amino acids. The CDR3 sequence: CASSLGQSGTEAFF. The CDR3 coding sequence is TGTGCCAGCAGTTTAGGTCAATCGGGCACTGAAGCTTTCTTT.

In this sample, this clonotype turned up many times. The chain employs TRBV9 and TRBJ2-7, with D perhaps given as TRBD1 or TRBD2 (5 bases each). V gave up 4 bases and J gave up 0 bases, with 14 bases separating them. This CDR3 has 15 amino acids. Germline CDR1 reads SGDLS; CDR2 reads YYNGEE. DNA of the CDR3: TGTGCCAGCAGCCTCCGGGACGGATACTCCTACGAGCAGTACTTC. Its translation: CASSLRDGYSYEQYF. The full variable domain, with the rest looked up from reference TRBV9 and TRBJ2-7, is DSGVTQTPKHLITATGQRVTLRCSPRSGDLSVYWYQQSLDQGLQFLIQYYNGEERAKGNILERFSAQQFPDLHSELNLSSLELGDSALYFCASSLRDGYSYEQYFGPGTRLTVT.

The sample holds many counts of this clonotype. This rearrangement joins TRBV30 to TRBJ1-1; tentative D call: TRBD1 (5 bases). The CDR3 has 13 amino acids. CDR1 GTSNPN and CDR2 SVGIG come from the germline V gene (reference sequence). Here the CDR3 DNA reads TGTGCGGGGAACCCCCAAGCTACAGGAGAAGCTTTCTTT. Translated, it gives CAGNPQATGEAFF.

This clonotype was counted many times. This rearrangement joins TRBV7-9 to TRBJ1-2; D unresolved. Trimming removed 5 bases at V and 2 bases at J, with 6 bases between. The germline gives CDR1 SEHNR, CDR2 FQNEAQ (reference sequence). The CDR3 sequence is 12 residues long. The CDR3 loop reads CASSDKNYGYTF. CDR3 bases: TGTGCCAGCAGCGACAAAAACTATGGCTACACCTTC.